This is a list of T cell receptor beta chains from one sample in a study of cytomegalovirus exposure and HLA in healthy donors. The method was immunoSEQ multiplex PCR; TCRdb's version includes in-frame clones alone and lacks a portion of them. Of more than 300,000 clones in the sample, 86% were seen once. The specimen sequenced was PBMCs. The receptors originated from a woman younger than 30 in good health and CMV-seronegative. The CDR3 runs from the conserved cysteine through the conserved F or W. D genes are given only for firm matches. Clone size, where shown, is once, few, many, or a class for clones that have expanded.

cdr3_nt: TGTGCCAGCAGTGACTTAGGCGGGAACACCGGGGAGCTGTTTTTT; cdr3_aa: CASSDLGGNTGELFF; j_call: TRBJ2-2; v_call: TRBV6-4; clone_size: once; cdr3_length: 15; d_call: -
cdr3_nt: TGCGCCAGCAGGGTGAGCTCCTACAATGAGCAGTTCTTC; cdr3_aa: CASRVSSYNEQFF; j_call: TRBJ2-1; v_call: TRBV5-1; clone_size: -; cdr3_length: 13; d_call: -
cdr3_nt: TGTGCCTGGAGTGTAAGCGGGGGGCCCTACGAGCAGTACTTC; cdr3_aa: CAWSVSGGPYEQYF; j_call: TRBJ2-7; v_call: TRBV30; clone_size: -; cdr3_length: 14; d_call: TRBD2
cdr3_nt: TGTGCCAGCAGCCAAGACAGGGGGTCGAACACCGGGGAGCTGTTTTTT; cdr3_aa: CASSQDRGSNTGELFF; j_call: TRBJ2-2; v_call: TRBV4-2; clone_size: -; cdr3_length: 16; d_call: TRBD1
cdr3_nt: TGTGCCTGGAGTTCAGCGATAGGGCCCCAGCATTTT; cdr3_aa: CAWSSAIGPQHF; j_call: TRBJ1-5; v_call: TRBV30; clone_size: few; cdr3_length: 12; d_call: -
cdr3_nt: TGTGCCGGTCGCGGGACAGAGAACTATGGCTACACCTTC; cdr3_aa: CAGRGTENYGYTF; j_call: TRBJ1-2; v_call: TRBV2; clone_size: -; cdr3_length: 13; d_call: TRBD1
cdr3_nt: TGTGCCAGCAGCGCCGGGGGTACGAACACCGGGGAGCTGTTTTTT; cdr3_aa: CASSAGGTNTGELFF; j_call: TRBJ2-2; v_call: TRBV9; clone_size: -; cdr3_length: 15; d_call: -
cdr3_nt: TGTGCCACCAGCAGAGATGGGGACAGGCATAATGAAAAACTGTTTTTT; cdr3_aa: CATSRDGDRHNEKLFF; j_call: TRBJ1-4; v_call: TRBV15; clone_size: once; cdr3_length: 16; d_call: TRBD1
cdr3_nt: TGTGCCAGCAGCTTAGGGTTCCGGTCTGAAAAACTGTTTTTT; cdr3_aa: CASSLGFRSEKLFF; j_call: TRBJ1-4; v_call: TRBV11-2; clone_size: once; cdr3_length: 14; d_call: -
cdr3_nt: TGTGCCAGCAGAACTCCGACAGGGGAAGGCTACACCTTC; cdr3_aa: CASRTPTGEGYTF; j_call: TRBJ1-2; v_call: TRBV28; clone_size: -; cdr3_length: 13; d_call: TRBD1
cdr3_nt: TGCAGCGCCCTCCTAGCGGGGGCCTACAATGAGCAGTTCTTC; cdr3_aa: CSALLAGAYNEQFF; j_call: TRBJ2-1; v_call: TRBV29-1; clone_size: -; cdr3_length: 14; d_call: TRBD2
cdr3_nt: TGCGCCAGCAGCTGGACTAGCGGGGCCCCTAGCACAGATACGCAGTATTTT; cdr3_aa: CASSWTSGAPSTDTQYF; j_call: TRBJ2-3; v_call: TRBV4-1; clone_size: -; cdr3_length: 17; d_call: TRBD2